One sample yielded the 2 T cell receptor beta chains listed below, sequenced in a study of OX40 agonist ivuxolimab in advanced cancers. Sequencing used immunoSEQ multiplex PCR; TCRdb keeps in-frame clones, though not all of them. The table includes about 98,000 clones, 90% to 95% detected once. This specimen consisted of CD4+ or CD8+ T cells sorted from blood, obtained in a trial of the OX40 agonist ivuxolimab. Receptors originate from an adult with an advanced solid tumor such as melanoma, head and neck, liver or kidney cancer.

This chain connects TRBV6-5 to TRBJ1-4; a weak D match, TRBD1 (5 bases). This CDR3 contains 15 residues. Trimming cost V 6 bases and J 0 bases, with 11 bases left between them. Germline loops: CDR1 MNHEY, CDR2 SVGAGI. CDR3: CASRRQPPTNEKLFF. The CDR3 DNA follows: TGTGCCAGCAGACGACAGCCCCCAACTAATGAAAAACTGTTTTTT.

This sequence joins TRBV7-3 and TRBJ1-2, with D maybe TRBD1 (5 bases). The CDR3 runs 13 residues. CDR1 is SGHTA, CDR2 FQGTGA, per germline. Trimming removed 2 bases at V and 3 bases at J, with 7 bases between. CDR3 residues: CASSLGRDYGYTF. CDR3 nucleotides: TGTGCCAGCAGCTTAGGCAGGGACTATGGCTACACCTTC.